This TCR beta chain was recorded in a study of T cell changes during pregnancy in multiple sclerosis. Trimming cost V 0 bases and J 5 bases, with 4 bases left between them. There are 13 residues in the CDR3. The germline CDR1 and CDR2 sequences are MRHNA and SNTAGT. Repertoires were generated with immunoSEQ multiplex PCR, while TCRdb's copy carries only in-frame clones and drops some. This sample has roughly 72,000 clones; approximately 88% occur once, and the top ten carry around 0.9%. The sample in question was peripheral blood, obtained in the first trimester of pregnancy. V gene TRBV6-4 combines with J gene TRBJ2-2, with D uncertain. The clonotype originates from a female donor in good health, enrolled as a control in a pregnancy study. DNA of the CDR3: TGTGCCAGCAGTGACTCCGGTACCGGGGAGCTGTTTTTT. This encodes CASSDSGTGELFF.